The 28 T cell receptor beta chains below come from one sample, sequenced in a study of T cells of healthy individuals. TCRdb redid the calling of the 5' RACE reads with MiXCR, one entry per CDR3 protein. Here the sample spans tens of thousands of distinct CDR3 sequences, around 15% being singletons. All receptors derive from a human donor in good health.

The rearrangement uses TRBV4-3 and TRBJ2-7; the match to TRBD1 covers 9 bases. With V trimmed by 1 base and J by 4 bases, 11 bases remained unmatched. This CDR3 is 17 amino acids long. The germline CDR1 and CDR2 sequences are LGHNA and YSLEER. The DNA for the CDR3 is TGCGCCAGCAGCCAAGGACTTACGACAGGGGGGATATACGAGCAGTACTTC. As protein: CASSQGLTTGGIYEQYF.

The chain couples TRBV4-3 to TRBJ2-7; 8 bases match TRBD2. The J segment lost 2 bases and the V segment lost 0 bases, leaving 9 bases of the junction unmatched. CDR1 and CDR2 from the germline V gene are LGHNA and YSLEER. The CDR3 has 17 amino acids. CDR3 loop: CASSQEVVGGDPYEQYF. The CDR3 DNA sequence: TGCGCCAGCAGCCAAGAGGTTGTCGGGGGGGACCCCTACGAGCAGTACTTC.

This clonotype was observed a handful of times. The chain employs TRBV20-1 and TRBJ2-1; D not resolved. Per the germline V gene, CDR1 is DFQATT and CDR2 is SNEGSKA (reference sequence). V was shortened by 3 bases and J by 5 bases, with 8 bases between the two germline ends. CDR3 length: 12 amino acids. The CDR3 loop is CSARPRHNEQFF. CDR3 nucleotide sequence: TGCAGTGCTAGGCCGCGGCACAATGAGCAGTTCTTC.

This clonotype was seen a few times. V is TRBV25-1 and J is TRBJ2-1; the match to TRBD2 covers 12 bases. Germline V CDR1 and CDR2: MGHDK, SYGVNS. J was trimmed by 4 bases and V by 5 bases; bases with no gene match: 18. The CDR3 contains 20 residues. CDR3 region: CASSPHLAGGPGIGYNEQFF. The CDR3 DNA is TGTGCCAGCAGTCCGCATCTAGCGGGAGGGCCCGGAATCGGATACAATGAGCAGTTCTTC.

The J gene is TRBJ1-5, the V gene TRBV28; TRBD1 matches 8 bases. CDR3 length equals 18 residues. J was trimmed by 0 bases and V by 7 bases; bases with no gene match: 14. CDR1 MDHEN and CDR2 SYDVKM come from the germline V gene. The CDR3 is CASTPDRVPIYSNQPQHF. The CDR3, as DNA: TGTGCCAGCACCCCGGACAGGGTTCCTATATATAGCAATCAGCCCCAGCATTTT.

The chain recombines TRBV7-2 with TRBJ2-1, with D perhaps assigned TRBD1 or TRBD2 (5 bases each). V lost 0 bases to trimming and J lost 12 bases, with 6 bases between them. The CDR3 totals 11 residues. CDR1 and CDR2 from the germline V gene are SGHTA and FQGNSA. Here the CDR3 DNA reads TGTGCCAGCAGCTTAGCGGGGACGCAGTTCTTC. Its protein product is CASSLAGTQFF.

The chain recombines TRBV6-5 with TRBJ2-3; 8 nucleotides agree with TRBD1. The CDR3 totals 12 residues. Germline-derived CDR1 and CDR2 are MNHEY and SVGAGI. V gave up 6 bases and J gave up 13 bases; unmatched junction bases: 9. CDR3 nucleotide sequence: TGTGCCAGCAGGGAAAACCGGGGACAGGAGTATTTT. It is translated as CASRENRGQEYF.

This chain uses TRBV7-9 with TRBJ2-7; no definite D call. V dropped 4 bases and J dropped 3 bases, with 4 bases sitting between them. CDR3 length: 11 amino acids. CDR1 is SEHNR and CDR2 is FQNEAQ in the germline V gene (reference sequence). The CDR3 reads CASSYNYEQYF. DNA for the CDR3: TGTGCCAGCAGCTACAACTACGAGCAGTACTTC.

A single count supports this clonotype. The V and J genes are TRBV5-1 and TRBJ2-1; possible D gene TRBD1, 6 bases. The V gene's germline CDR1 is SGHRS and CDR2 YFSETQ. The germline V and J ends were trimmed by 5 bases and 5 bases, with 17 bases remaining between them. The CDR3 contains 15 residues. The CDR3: CASRGTGIPNNEQFF. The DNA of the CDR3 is TGCGCCAGCAGGGGCACAGGGATCCCAAACAATGAGCAGTTCTTC.

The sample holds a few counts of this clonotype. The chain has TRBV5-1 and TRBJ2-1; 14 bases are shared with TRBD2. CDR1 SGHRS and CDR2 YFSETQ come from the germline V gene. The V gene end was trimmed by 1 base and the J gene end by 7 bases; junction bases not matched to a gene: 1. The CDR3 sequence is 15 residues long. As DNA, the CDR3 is TGCGCCAGCAGCTTGAGACTAGCGGGGGGGAATGAGCAGTTCTTC. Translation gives CASSLRLAGGNEQFF.

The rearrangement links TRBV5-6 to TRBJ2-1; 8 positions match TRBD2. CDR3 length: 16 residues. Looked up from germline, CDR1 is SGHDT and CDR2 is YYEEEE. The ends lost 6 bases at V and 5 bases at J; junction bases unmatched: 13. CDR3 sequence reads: CASNPRRSGGNNEQFF. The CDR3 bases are TGTGCCAGCAACCCACGGAGGTCGGGGGGGAACAATGAGCAGTTCTTC.

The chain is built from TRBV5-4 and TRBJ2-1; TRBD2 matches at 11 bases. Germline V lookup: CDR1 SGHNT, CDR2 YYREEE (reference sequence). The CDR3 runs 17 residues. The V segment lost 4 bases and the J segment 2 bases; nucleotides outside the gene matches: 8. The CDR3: CASSTRLAGITYNEQFF. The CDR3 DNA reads TGTGCCAGCAGCACCCGACTAGCGGGGATTACCTACAATGAGCAGTTCTTC.

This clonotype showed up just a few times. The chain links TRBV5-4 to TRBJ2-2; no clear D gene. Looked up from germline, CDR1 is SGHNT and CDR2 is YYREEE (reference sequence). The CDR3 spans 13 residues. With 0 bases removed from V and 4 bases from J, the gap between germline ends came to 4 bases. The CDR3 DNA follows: TGTGCCAGCAGCTTGGCGGGCACCGGGGAGCTGTTTTTT. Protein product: CASSLAGTGELFF.

CDR3 coding DNA: TGCGCCAGCAGCTTGGTGGTGGCAGGCACTGAAGCTTTCTTT. As protein: CASSLVVAGTEAFF. The chain couples TRBV5-1 to TRBJ1-1; D is undetermined. From germline, CDR1 is SGHRS and CDR2 YFSETQ. The CDR3 has 14 amino acids. V lost 0 bases and J 4 bases, leaving 10 bases between the germline ends. Drawing the rest from reference TRBV5-1 and TRBJ1-1, the complete variable domain is KAGVTQTPRYLIKTRGQQVTLSCSPISGHRSVSWYQQTPGQGLQFLFEYFSETQRNKGNFPGRFSGRQFSNSRSEMNVSTLELGDSALYLCASSLVVAGTEAFFGQGTRLTVV.

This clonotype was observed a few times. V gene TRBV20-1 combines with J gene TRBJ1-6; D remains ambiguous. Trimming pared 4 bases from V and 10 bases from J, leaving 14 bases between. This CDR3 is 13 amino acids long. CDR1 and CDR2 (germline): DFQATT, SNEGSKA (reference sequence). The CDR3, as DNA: TGCAGTGCTACCCGCCCTGAGGACTCACCCCTCCACTTT. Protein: CSATRPEDSPLHF.

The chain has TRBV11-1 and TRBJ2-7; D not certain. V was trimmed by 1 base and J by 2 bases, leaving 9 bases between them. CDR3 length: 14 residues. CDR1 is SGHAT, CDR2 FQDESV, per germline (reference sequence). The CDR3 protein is CASSLEGEAYEQYF. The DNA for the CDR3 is TGTGCCAGCAGCTTAGAGGGCGAAGCCTACGAGCAGTACTTC.

The CDR3 loop is CSARPTGEGNSPLHF. Here the CDR3 DNA reads TGCAGTGCTAGGCCGACAGGGGAGGGTAATTCACCCCTCCACTTT. The gene calls are TRBV20-1 and TRBJ1-6; 8 bases are shared with TRBD1. The CDR3 consists of 15 residues. Looked up from germline, CDR1 is DFQATT and CDR2 is SNEGSKA (reference sequence). Trimming cost V 3 bases and J 6 bases; bases outside gene matches: 7.

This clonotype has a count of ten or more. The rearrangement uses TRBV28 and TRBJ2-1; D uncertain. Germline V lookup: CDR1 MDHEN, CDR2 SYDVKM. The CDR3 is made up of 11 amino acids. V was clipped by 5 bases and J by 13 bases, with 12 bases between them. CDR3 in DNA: TGTGCCAGCAGTCTGCTTAGCCGTCAGTTCTTC. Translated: CASSLLSRQFF.

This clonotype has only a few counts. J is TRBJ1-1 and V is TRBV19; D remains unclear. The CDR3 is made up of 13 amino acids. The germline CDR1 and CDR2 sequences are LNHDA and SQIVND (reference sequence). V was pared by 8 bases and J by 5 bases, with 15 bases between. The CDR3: CASLGLAGTEAFF. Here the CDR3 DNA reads TGTGCCAGTTTGGGATTGGCGGGAACTGAAGCTTTCTTT.

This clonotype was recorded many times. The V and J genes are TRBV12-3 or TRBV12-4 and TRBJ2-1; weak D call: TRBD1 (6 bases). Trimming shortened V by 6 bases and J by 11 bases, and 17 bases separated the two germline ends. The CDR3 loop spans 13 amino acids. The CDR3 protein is CASRGHGTSQQFF. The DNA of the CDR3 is TGTGCCAGCAGAGGGCACGGGACATCTCAGCAGTTCTTC.

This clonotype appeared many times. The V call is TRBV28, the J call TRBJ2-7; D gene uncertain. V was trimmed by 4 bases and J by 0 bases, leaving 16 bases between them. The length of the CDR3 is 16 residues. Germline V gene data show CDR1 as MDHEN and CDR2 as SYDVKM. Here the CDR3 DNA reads TGTGCCAGCAGTTCCAATCCCGTGGCCAGCTCCTACGAGCAGTACTTC. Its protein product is CASSSNPVASSYEQYF.

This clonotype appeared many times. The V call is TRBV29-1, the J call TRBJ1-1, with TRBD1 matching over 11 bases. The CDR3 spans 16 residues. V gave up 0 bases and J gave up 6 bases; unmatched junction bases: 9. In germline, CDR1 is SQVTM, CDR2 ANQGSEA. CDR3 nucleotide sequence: TGCAGCGTTGAAGATCGGGACAGGGGGAGGGGGCCTGAAGCTTTCTTT. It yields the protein CSVEDRDRGRGPEAFF.

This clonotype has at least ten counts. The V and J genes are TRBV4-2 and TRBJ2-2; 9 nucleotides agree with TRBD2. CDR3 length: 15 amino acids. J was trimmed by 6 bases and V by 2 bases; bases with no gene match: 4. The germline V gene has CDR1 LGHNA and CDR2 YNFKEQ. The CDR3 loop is CASSQKREVAGELFF. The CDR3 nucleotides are TGTGCCAGCAGCCAAAAGCGGGAGGTCGCCGGGGAGCTGTTTTTT.

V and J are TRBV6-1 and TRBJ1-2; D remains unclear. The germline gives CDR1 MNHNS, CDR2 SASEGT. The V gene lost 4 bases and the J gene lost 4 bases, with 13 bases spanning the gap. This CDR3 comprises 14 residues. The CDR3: CASSAKVEVYGYTF. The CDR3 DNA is TGTGCCAGCAGTGCAAAGGTGGAGGTCTATGGCTACACCTTC.

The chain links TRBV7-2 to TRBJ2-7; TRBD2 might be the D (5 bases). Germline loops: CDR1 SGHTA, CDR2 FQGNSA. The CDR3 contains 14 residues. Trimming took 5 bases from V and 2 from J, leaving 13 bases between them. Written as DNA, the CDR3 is TGTGCCAGCAGCCCCGCGGGCTTTCCCTACGAGCAGTACTTC. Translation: CASSPAGFPYEQYF.

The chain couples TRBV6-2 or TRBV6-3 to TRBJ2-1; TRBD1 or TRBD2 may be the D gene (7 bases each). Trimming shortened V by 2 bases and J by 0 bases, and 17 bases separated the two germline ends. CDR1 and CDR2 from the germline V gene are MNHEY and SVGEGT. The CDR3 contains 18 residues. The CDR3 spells CASSYHEGGGPSYNEQFF. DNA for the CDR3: TGTGCCAGCAGTTACCATGAGGGAGGGGGCCCCTCCTACAATGAGCAGTTCTTC.

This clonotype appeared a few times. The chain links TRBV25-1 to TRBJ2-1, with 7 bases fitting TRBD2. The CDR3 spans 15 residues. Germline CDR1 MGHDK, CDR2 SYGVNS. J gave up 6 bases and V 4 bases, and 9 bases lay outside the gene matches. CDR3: CASSATSPIVNEQFF. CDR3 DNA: TGTGCCAGCAGTGCGACTAGCCCCATAGTCAATGAGCAGTTCTTC.

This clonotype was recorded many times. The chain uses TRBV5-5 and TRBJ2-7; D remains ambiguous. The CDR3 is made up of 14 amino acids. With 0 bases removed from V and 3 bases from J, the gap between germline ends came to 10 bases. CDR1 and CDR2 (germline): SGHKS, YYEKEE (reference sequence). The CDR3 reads CASSLVLGDYEQYF. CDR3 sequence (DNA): TGTGCCAGCAGCTTGGTTCTAGGTGACTACGAGCAGTACTTC. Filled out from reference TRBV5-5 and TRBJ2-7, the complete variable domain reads DAGVTQSPTHLIKTRGQQVTLRCSPISGHKSVSWYQQVLGQGPQFIFQYYEKEERGRGNFPDRFSARQFPNYSSELNVNALLLGDSALYLCASSLVLGDYEQYFGPGTRLTVT.